The T cell receptor beta chain under discussion was sequenced for a study of OX40 agonist ivuxolimab in advanced cancers. Background on the study: It was ivuxolimab, an agonistic anti-OX40 (CD134) antibody, that patients were treated with.

This CDR3 contains 11 residues. Germline values: CDR1 DFQATT, CDR2 SNEGSKA (reference sequence). Trimming pared 3 bases from V and 3 bases from J, leaving 6 bases between. Measured with immunoSEQ multiplex PCR; TCRdb has only the in-frame clones, and not every one. The table includes tens of thousands of clones, 80% to 85% detected once. This clone occurred a few times. The rearrangement joins TRBV20-1 to TRBJ2-7; D perhaps matches TRBD2 (6 bases). This sequence originates from an adult with an advanced solid tumor such as melanoma, head and neck, liver or kidney cancer. The sequencing used CD4+ or CD8+ T cells sorted from blood, collected in a trial of the OX40 agonist ivuxolimab. In DNA, the CDR3 is TGCAGTGCTAGGCGGGACTACGAGCAGTACTTC. It yields the protein CSARRDYEQYF.